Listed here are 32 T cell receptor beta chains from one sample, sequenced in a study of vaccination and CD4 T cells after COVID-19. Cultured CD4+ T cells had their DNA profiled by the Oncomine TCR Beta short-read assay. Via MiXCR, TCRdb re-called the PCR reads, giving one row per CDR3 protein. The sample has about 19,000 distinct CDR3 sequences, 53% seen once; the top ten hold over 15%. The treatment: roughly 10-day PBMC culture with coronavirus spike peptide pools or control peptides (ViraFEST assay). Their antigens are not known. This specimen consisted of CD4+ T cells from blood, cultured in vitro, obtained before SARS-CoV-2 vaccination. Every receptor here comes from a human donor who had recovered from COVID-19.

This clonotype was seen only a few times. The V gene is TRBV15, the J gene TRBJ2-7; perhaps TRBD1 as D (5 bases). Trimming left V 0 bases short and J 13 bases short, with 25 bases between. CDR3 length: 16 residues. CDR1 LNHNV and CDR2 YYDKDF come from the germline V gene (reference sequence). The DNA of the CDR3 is TGTGCCACCAGCAGAGATTATCTAGGGGTTCGGGCCCAAGGCTACTTC. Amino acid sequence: CATSRDYLGVRAQGYF.

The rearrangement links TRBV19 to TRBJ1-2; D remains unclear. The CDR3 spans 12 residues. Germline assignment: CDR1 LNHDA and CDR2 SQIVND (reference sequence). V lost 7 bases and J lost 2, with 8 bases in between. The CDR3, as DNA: TGTGCCAGTATGGAGGGAAACTATGGCTACACCTTC. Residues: CASMEGNYGYTF.

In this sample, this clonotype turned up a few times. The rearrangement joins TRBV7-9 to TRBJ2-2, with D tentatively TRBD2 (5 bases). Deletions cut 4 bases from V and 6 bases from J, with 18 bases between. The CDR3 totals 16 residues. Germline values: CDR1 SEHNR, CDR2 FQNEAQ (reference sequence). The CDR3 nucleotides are TGTGCCAGCAGCTGGGCACAGTTCGCCGGGGCCGGGGAGCTGTTTTTT. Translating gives CASSWAQFAGAGELFF.

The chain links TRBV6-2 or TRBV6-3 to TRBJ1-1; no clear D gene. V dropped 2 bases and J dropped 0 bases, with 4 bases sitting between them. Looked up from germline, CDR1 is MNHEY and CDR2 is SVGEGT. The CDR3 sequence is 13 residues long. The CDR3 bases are TGTGCCAGCAGTTACAGCATGAACACTGAAGCTTTCTTT. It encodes CASSYSMNTEAFF.

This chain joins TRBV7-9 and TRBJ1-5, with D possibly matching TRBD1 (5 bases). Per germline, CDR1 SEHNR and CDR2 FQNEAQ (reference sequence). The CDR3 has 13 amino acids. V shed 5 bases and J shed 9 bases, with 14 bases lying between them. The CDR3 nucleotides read TGTGCCAGCAGCATGGGACTTGGGGGGCCCCAGCATTTT. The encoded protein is CASSMGLGGPQHF.

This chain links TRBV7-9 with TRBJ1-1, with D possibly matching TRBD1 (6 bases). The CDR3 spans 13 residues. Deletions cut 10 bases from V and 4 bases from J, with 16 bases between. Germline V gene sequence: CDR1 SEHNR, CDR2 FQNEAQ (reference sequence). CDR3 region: CATQRTDLTEAFF. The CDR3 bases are TGTGCCACCCAGAGGACAGATCTCACTGAAGCTTTCTTT.

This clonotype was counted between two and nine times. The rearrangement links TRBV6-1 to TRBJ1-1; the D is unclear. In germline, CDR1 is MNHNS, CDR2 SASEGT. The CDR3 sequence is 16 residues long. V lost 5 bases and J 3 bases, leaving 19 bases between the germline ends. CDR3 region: CASSRASYPEDTEAFF. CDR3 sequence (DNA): TGTGCCAGCAGTCGAGCGTCTTATCCAGAGGACACTGAAGCTTTCTTT.

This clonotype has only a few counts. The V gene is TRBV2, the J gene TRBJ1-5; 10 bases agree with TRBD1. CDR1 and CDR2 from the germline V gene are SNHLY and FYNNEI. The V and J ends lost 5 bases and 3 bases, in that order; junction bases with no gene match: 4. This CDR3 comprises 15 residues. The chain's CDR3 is CASSPGQGYNQPQHF. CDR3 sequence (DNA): TGTGCCAGCAGTCCGGGACAGGGGTACAATCAGCCCCAGCATTTT.

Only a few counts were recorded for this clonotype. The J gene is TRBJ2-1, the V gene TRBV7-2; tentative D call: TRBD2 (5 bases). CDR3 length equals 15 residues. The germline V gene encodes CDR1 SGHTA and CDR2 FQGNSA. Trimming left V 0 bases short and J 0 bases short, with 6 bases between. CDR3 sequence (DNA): TGTGCCAGCAGCTTAGCTGCGGGCTCCTACAATGAGCAGTTCTTC. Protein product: CASSLAAGSYNEQFF.

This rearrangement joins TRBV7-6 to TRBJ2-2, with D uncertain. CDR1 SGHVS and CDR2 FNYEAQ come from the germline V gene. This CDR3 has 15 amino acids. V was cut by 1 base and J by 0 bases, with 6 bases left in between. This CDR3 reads CASSLGRTNTGELFF. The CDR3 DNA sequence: TGTGCCAGCAGCTTAGGAAGAACGAACACCGGGGAGCTGTTTTTT.

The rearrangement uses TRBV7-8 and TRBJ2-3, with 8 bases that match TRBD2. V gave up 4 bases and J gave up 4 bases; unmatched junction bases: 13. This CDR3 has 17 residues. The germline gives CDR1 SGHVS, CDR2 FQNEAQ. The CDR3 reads CASSSRAGGGPADTQYF. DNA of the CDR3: TGTGCCAGCAGCTCAAGGGCTGGCGGGGGGCCGGCAGATACGCAGTATTTT.

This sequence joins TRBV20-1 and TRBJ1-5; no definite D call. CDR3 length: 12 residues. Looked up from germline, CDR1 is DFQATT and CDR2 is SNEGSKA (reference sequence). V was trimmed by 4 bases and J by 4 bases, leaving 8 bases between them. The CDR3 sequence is CSANRANQPQHF. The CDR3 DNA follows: TGCAGTGCTAACCGGGCGAATCAGCCCCAGCATTTT.

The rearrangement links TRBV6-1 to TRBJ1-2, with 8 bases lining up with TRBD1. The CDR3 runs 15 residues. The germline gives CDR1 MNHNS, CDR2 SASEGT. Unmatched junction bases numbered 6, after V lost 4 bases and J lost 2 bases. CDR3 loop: CASSAKGQANYGYTF. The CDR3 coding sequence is TGTGCCAGCAGTGCGAAGGGACAGGCAAACTATGGCTACACCTTC.

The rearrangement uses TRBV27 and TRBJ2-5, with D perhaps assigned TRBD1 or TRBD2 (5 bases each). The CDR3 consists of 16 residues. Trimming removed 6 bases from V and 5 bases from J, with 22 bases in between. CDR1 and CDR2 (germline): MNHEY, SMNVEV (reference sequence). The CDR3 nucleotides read TGTGCCAGCAGCTACGCCGGGGCTCATGAATGGGAGACCCAGTACTTC. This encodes CASSYAGAHEWETQYF.

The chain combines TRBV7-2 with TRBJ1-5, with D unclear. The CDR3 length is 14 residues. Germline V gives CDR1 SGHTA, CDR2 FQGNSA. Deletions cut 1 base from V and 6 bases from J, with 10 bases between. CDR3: CASSLDRTGQPQHF. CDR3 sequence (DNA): TGTGCCAGCAGCTTAGATCGCACCGGTCAGCCCCAGCATTTT.

Written as DNA, the CDR3 is TGTGCCAGCAGCTTAGTAACTAGCGACGAGCAGTACTTC. Amino acids: CASSLVTSDEQYF. The chain is built from TRBV7-9 and TRBJ2-7, with 7 bases lining up with TRBD2. Germline values: CDR1 SEHNR, CDR2 FQNEAQ (reference sequence). The V segment lost 1 base and the J segment 5 bases; nucleotides outside the gene matches: 2. The CDR3 sequence is 13 residues long.

Here the CDR3 reads CASRERRTDQPQHF. The DNA for the CDR3 is TGTGCCAGCAGGGAAAGGAGAACGGATCAGCCCCAGCATTTT. This chain uses TRBV6-1 with TRBJ1-5; the D is unclear. From germline, CDR1 is MNHNS and CDR2 SASEGT. The CDR3 totals 14 residues. Trimming pared 6 bases from V and 5 bases from J, leaving 14 bases between.

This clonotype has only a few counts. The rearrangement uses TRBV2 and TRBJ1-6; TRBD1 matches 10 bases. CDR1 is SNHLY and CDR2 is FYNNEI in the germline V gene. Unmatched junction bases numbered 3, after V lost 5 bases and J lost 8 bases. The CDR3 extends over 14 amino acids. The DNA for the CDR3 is TGTGCCAGCAGTACGGACAGGGGGTATTCACCCCTCCACTTT. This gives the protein CASSTDRGYSPLHF.

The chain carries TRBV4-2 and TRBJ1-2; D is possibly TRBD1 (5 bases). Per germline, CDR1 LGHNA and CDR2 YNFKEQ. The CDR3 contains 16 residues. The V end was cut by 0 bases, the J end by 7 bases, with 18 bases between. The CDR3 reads CASSQDNRPARGGYTF. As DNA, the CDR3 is TGTGCCAGCAGCCAAGATAACAGGCCCGCCCGGGGTGGCTACACCTTC.

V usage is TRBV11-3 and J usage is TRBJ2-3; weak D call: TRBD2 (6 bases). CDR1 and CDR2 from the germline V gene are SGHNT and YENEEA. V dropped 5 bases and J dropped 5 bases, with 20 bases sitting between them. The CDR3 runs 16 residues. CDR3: CASSRRDSRTIDTQYF. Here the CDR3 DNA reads TGTGCCAGCAGCCGACGGGACTCACGGACGATAGATACGCAGTATTTT.

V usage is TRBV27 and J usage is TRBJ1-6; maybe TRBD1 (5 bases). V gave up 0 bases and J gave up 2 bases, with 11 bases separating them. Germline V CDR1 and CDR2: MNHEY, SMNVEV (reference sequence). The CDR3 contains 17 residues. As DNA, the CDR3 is TGTGCCAGCAGTTTATCGAGCAGGGTGACCTATAATTCACCCCTCCACTTT. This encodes CASSLSSRVTYNSPLHF.

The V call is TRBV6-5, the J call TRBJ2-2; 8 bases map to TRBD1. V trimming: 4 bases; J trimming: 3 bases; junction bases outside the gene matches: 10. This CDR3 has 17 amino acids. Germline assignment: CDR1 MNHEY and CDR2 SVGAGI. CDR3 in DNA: TGTGCCAGCAGTTTAGCCGGGACAGGTTCCTACACCGGGGAGCTGTTTTTT. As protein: CASSLAGTGSYTGELFF.

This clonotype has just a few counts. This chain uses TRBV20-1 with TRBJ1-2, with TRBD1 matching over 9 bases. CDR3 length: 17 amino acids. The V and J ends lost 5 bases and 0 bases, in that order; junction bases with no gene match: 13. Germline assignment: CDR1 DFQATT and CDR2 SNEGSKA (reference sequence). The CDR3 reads CSALKPGQGLANYGYTF. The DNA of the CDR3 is TGCAGTGCTCTAAAACCGGGACAGGGACTAGCTAACTATGGCTACACCTTC.

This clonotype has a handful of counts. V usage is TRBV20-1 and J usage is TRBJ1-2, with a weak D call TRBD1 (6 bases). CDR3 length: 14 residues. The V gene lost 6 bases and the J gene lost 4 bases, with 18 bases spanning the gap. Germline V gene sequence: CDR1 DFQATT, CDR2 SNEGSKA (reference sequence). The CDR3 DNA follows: TGCAGTGCCCTACTAGGGGAAGGGGGCTATGGCTACACCTTC. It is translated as CSALLGEGGYGYTF.

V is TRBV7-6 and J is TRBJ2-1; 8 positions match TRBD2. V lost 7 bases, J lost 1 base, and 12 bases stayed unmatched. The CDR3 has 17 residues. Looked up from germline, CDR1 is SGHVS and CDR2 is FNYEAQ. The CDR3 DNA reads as TGTGCCAGCATTCCCACTGGCGGGAGGAAATCCTACAATGAGCAGTTCTTC. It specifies CASIPTGGRKSYNEQFF.

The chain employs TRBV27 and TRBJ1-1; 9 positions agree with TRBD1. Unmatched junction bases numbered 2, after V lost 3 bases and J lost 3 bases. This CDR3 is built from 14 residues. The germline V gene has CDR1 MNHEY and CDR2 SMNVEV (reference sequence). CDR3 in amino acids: CASSFRTGDTEAFF. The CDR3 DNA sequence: TGTGCCAGCAGTTTTAGGACAGGGGACACTGAAGCTTTCTTT.

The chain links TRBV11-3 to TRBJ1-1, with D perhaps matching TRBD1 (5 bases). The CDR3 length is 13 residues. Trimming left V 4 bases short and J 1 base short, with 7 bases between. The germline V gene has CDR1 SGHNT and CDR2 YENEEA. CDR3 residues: CASSSDRNTEAFF. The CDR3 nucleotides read TGTGCCAGCAGCTCAGACAGGAACACTGAAGCTTTCTTT. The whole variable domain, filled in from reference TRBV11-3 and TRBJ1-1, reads EAGVVQSPRYKIIEKKQPVAFWCNPISGHNTLYWYLQNLGQGPELLIRYENEEAVDDSQLPKDRFSAERLKGVDSTLKIQPAELGDSAVYLCASSSDRNTEAFFGQGTRLTVV.

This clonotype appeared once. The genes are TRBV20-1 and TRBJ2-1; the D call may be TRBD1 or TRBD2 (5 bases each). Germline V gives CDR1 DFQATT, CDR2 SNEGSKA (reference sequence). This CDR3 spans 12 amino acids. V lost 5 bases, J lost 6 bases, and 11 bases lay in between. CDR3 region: CSAGATSNEQFF. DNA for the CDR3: TGCAGTGCTGGGGCTACTAGCAATGAGCAGTTCTTC.

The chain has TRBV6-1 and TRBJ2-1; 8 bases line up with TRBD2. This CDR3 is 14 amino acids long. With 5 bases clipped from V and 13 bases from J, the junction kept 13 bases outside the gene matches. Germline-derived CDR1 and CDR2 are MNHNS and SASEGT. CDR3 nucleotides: TGTGCCAGCAGTCGGGGAGCGGGGGAGGGTCGACAGTTCTTC. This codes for CASSRGAGEGRQFF.

The CDR3, as DNA: TGTGCCAGCAGTCGACAGGGCTACTCCTACGAGCAGTACTTC. Translation gives CASSRQGYSYEQYF. The rearrangement links TRBV6-1 to TRBJ2-7; 7 bases line up with TRBD1. V shed 5 bases, J shed 0 bases, and the junction held 4 bases outside the gene matches. CDR1 is MNHNS, CDR2 SASEGT, per germline. The CDR3 spans 14 residues.

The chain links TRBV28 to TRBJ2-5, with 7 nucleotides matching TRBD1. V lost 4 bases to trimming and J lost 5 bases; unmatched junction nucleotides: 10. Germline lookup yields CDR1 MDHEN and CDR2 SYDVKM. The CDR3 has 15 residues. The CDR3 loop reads CASSSTGVSWETQYF. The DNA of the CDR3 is TGTGCCAGCAGTTCAACAGGGGTATCTTGGGAGACCCAGTACTTC. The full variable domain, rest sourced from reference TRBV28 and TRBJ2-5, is DVKVTQSSRYLVKRTGEKVFLECVQDMDHENMFWYRQDPGLGLRLIYFSYDVKMKEKGDIPEGYSVSREKKERFSLILESASTNQTSMYLCASSSTGVSWETQYFGPGTRLLVL.

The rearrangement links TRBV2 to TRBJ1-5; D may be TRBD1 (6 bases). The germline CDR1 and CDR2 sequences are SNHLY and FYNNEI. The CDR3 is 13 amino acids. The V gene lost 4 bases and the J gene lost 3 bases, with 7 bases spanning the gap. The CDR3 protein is CASSGGPNQPQHF. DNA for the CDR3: TGTGCCAGCAGTGGGGGGCCCAATCAGCCCCAGCATTTT.